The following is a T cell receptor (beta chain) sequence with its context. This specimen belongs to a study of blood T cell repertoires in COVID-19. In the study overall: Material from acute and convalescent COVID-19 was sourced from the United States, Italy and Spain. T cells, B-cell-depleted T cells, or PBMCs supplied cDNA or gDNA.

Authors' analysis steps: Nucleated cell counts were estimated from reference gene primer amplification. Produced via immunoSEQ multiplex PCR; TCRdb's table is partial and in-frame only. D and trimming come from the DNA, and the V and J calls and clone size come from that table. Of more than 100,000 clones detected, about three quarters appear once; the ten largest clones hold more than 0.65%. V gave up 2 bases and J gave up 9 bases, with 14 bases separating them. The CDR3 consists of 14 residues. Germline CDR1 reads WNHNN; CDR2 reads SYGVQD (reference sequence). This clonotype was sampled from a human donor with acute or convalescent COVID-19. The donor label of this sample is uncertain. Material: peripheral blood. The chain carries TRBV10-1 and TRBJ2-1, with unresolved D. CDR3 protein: CASSEGSPGSEQFF. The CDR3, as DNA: TGCGCCAGCAGTGAGGGATCCCCGGGTAGTGAGCAGTTCTTC.